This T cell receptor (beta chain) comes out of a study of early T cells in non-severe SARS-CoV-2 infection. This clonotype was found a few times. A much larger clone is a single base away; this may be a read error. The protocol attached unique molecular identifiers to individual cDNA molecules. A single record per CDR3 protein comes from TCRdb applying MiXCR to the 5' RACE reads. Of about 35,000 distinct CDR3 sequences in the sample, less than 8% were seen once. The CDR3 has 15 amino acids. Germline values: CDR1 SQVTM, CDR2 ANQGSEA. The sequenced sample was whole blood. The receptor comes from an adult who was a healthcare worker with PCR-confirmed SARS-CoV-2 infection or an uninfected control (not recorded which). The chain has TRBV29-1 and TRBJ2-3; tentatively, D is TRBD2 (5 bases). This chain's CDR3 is CSATRHGDYTDTRYF. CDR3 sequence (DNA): TGCAGCGCTACCCGACACGGGGATTACACAGATACGCGGTATTTT.